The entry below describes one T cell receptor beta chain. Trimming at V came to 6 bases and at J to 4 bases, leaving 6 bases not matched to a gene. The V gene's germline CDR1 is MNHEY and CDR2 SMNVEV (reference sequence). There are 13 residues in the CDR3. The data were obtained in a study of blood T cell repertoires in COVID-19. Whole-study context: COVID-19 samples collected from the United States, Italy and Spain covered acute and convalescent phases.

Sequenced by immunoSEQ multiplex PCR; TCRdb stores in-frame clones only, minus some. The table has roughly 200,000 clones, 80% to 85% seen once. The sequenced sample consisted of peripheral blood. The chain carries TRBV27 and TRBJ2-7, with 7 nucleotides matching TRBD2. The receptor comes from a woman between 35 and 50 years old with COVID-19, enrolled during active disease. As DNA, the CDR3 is TGTGCCAGCAGGGGGGGGGTTCGGTACGAGCAGTACTTC. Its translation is CASRGGVRYEQYF.